This record covers a single T cell receptor (beta chain). The data are from a study of CD8+ T cells in alopecia areata. Study-level information: Tofacitinib was taken orally by treated patients, and the dose was 5 to 10 mg twice daily.

Sequencing relied on a cDNA template that was reverse transcribed from extracted RNA. This table comes from immunoSEQ multiplex PCR, and its TCRdb copy is limited to in-frame clones, with some not included. The sample lists under 75,000 clones; 45% to 55% were seen once. The V end was cut by 6 bases, the J end by 5 bases, with 7 bases between. The length of the CDR3 is 11 residues. The germline V gene encodes CDR1 MNHEY and CDR2 SVGAGI. Alopecia areata patients had lesional scalp punch biopsies and peripheral blood taken from them. The specimen comprised CD8+ T cells sorted from blood, sampled at week 0. The chain joins TRBV6-5 to TRBJ2-5, with TRBD1 as a possible D gene (6 bases). The TCR originated in a human donor with alopecia areata. The CDR3 DNA reads as TGTGCCAGCAGGCAGGGGGAGACCCAGTACTTC. Its protein product is CASRQGETQYF.